The T cell receptor (beta chain) described here comes from a study of cytomegalovirus exposure and HLA in healthy donors. A word on this clone: The same CDR3 is also encoded by other DNA sequences in this sample.

The V and J ends lost 0 bases and 7 bases respectively, with 9 bases between them. Looked up from germline, CDR1 is GTSNPN and CDR2 is SVGIG (reference sequence). CDR3 size: 13 residues. The PCR ran on 60 Vbeta and 13 Jbeta primers. The assay was immunoSEQ multiplex PCR, and TCRdb's table has in-frame clones only and misses some. The sample includes about 260,000 clones, approximately 84% seen only once; the top ten take 2% to 2.5%. V and J are TRBV30 and TRBJ1-4, with D possibly being TRBD1 (5 bases). The specimen was PBMCs. This receptor was identified in a woman in her forties in good health and CMV-seropositive. The CDR3 DNA sequence: TGTGCCTGGAGTGTACAAGGGGCTGAAAAACTGTTTTTT. The encoded protein is CAWSVQGAEKLFF.